A selection of T cell receptor beta chains follows, all from one sample in a study of T cells in Graves' hyperthyroidism and ophthalmopathy. TCRdb passed the multiplex PCR reads through MiXCR, listing each CDR3 protein once. The repertoire has more than 600,000 distinct CDR3 sequences, around 17% of them found once; the top ten carry approximately 8%. Sequencing input: blood. The source of these receptors is a man aged 18 to 35 with Graves' hyperthyroidism. CDR3s include the opening cysteine and the closing phenylalanine or tryptophan. D genes are given only for firm matches. Clone size is stated in some rows and not others, as once, few, many or a class when expanded.

many	TRBD1	13	TRBV29-1	TRBJ2-7	CSVVSGQGYEQYF	TGCAGCGTTGTCTCCGGACAGGGGTACGAGCAGTACTTC
many	NA	13	TRBV28	TRBJ1-1	CASSLEGSTEAFF	TGTGCCAGCAGTTTAGAGGGCAGCACTGAAGCTTTCTTT
NA	NA	16	TRBV6-9	TRBJ2-1	CASSYPTGRGGNEQFF	TGTGCCAGCAGTTACCCTACAGGAAGGGGCGGCAATGAGCAGTTCTTC
NA	TRBD2	14	TRBV20-1	TRBJ2-3	CSAVRDYYTDTQYF	TGCAGTGCGGTTCGGGACTACTACACAGATACGCAGTATTTT
many	TRBD1	15	TRBV2	TRBJ2-5	CASRGRGLPQETQYF	TGTGCCAGCAGGGGCAGGGGGCTCCCTCAAGAGACCCAGTACTTC
many	NA	15	TRBV12-3/TRBV12-4	TRBJ2-2	CASSEQGSNTGELFF	TGTGCCAGCAGTGAACAGGGTTCGAACACCGGGGAGCTGTTTTTT
NA	NA	15	TRBV12-3/TRBV12-4	TRBJ1-1	CASSLVRQRNTEAFF	TGTGCCAGCAGTTTAGTGAGACAGAGGAACACTGAAGCTTTCTTT
many	NA	13	TRBV2	TRBJ1-2	CASRGETLYGYTF	TGTGCCAGCAGGGGGGAGACTCTCTATGGCTACACCTTC
many	NA	17	TRBV6-1	TRBJ2-3	CASRHPRGGPTTDTQYF	TGTGCCAGCAGACACCCTCGGGGCGGCCCAACCACAGATACGCAGTATTTT
many	NA	13	TRBV30	TRBJ1-3	CAWSAGAGNTIYF	TGTGCCTGGAGTGCGGGGGCTGGAAACACCATATATTTT
NA	TRBD1	13	TRBV20-1	TRBJ1-2	CSAPNDRDYGYTF	TGCAGTGCGCCCAATGACAGGGACTATGGCTACACCTTC
few	TRBD2	14	TRBV28	TRBJ2-7	CASSSPGLLPEQYF	TGTGCCAGCAGTTCACCGGGACTACTCCCAGAGCAGTACTTC
many	TRBD2	14	TRBV29-1	TRBJ2-7	CSVDLAGDGYEQYF	TGCAGCGTTGACCTAGCGGGAGACGGTTACGAGCAGTACTTC
NA	NA	15	TRBV27	TRBJ2-1	CASSLRQAADNEQFF	TGTGCCAGCAGTCTTCGACAGGCCGCGGACAATGAGCAGTTCTTC